The source of this T cell receptor (beta chain) is a study of resident and recirculating memory T cells in vitiligo. V trimming: 4 bases; J trimming: 7 bases; junction bases outside the gene matches: 1. Germline V CDR1 and CDR2: SGHRS, YFSETQ. The CDR3 is made up of 14 amino acids. The repertoire was sequenced with immunoSEQ multiplex PCR; TCRdb's copy has only in-frame clones and lacks some. Here the sample spans some 70,000 clones, 90% to 95% being singletons. The rearrangement uses TRBV5-1 and TRBJ1-6, with 11 bases matching TRBD1. The receptor was isolated from a male donor with vitiligo. The sequencing input was blood. The CDR3 protein is CASSGTGGNSPLHF. The CDR3 DNA sequence: TGCGCCAGCAGCGGGACAGGGGGGAATTCACCCCTCCACTTT.